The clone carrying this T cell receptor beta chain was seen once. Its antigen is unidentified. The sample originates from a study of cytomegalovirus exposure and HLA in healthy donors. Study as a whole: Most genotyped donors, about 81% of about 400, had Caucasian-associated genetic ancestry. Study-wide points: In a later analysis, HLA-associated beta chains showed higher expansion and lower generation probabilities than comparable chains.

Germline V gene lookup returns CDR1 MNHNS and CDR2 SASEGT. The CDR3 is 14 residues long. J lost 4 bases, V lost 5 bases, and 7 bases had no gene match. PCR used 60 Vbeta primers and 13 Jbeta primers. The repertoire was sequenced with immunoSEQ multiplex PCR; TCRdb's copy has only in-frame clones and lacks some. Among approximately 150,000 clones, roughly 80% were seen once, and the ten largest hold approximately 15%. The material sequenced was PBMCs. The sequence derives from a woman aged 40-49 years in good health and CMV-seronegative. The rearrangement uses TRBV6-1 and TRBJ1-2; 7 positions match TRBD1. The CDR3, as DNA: TGTGCCAGCAGTTTCCGGGACAGCAGCTATGGCTACACCTTC. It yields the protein CASSFRDSSYGYTF.